This entry lists 2 T cell receptor beta chains sequenced from one sample in a study of T cell changes during pregnancy in multiple sclerosis. Sequencing used immunoSEQ multiplex PCR; TCRdb keeps in-frame clones, though not all of them. The sample includes about 70,000 clones, almost 95% of them seen just once. Source: CD8+ T cells from peripheral blood mononuclear cells, taken in the third trimester of pregnancy. Source of these receptors: a female donor in good health, enrolled as a control in a pregnancy study.

V gene TRBV7-9 combines with J gene TRBJ2-1; 7 nucleotides line up with TRBD2. The V gene's germline CDR1 is SEHNR and CDR2 FQNEAQ (reference sequence). J lost 6 bases, V lost 7 bases, and 15 bases had no gene match. The CDR3 contains 16 residues. Here the CDR3 DNA reads TGTGCCAGCATTCCTACGGGGGGAGGATCTCGCAATGAGCAGTTCTTC. Its translation: CASIPTGGGSRNEQFF.

This rearrangement joins TRBV5-6 to TRBJ2-7, with 9 nucleotides matching TRBD1. Germline-derived CDR1 and CDR2 are SGHDT and YYEEEE. The junction had 4 bases not matched to a gene; V was cut back by 0 bases and J by 6 bases. The CDR3 consists of 14 residues. CDR3 DNA: TGTGCCAGCAGCTTGGGACAGGGGGTAGGCGAGCAGTACTTC. It codes for CASSLGQGVGEQYF.